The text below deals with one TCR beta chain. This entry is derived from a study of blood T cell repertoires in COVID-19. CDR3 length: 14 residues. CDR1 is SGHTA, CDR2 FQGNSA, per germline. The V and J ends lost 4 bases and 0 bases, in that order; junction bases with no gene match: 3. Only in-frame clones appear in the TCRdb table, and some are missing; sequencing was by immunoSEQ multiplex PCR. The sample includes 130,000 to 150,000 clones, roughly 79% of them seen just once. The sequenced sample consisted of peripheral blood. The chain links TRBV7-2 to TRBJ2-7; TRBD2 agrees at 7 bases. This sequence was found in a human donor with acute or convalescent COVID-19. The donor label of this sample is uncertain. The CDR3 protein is CASSWGGSSYEQYV. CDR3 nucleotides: TGTGCCAGCAGCTGGGGCGGGAGCTCCTACGAGCAGTACGTC.